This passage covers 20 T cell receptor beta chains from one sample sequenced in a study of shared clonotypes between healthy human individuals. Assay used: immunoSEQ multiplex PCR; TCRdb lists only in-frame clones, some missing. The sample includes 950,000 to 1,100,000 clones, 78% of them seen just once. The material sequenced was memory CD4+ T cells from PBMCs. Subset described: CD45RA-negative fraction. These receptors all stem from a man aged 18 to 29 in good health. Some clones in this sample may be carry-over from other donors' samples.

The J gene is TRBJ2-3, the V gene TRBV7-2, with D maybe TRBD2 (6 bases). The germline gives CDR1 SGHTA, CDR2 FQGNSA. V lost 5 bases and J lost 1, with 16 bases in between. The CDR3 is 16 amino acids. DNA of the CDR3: TGTGCCAGCAGCCCCCGCTGGGGGGACGGCACAGATACGCAGTATTTT. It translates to CASSPRWGDGTDTQYF.

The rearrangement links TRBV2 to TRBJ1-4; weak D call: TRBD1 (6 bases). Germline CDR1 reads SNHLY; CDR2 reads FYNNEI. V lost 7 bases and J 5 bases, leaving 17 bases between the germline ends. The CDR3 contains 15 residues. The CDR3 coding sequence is TGTGCCAGCATGACAGGAGGCCAGTTGAATGAAAAACTGTTTTTT. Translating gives CASMTGGQLNEKLFF.

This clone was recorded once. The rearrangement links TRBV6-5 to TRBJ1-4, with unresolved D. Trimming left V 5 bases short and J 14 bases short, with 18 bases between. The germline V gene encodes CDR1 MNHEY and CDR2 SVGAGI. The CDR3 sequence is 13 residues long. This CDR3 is CASSLDLDRGLFF. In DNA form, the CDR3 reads TGTGCCAGCAGTCTCGACTTAGACCGGGGTCTGTTTTTT.

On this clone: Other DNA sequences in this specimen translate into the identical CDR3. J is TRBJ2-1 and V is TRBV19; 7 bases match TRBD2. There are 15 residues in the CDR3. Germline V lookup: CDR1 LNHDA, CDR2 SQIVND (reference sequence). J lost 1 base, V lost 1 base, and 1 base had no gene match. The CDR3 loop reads CASSIGSGSYNEQFF. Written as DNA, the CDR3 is TGTGCCAGTAGTATAGGTAGCGGGTCCTACAATGAGCAGTTCTTC.

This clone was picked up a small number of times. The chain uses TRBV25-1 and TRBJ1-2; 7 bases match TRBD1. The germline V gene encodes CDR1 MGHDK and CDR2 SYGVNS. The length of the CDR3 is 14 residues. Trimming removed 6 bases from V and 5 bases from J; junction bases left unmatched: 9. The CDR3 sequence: CASRDSGTVYGYTF. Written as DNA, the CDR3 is TGTGCCAGCAGAGATTCCGGGACAGTTTATGGCTACACCTTC.

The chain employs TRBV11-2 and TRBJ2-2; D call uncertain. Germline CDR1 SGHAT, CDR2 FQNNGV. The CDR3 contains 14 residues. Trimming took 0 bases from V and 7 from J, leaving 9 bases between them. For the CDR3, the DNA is TGTGCCAGCAGCTTAGATAAGGGATACGGGGAGCTGTTTTTT. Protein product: CASSLDKGYGELFF. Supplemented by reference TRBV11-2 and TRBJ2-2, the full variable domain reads EAGVAQSPRYKIIEKRQSVAFWCNPISGHATLYWYQQILGQGPKLLIQFQNNGVVDDSQLPKDRFSAERLKGVDSTLKIQPAKLEDSAVYLCASSLDKGYGELFFGEGSRLTVL.

In nucleotides, the CDR3 is TGTGCCACCAGCAGACCCCGGGATGTCTATGGCTACACCTTC. Its protein product is CATSRPRDVYGYTF. The rearrangement joins TRBV15 to TRBJ1-2; no reliable D call. Germline CDR1 LNHNV, CDR2 YYDKDF (reference sequence). The CDR3 runs 14 residues. Trimming stripped 2 bases from V and 4 bases from J, with 11 bases between.

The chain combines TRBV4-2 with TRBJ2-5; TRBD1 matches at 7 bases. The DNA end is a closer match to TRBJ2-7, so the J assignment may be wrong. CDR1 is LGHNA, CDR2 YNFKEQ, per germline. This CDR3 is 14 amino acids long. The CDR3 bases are TGTGCCAGCAGCCAAGATCGTGGACAGGACGAGCAGTACTTC. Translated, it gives CASSQDRGQDEQYF.

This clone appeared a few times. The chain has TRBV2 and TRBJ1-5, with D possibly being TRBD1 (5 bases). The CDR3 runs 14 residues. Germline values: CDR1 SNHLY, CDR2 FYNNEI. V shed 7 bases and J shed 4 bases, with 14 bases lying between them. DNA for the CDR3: TGTGCCAGCAAGGAGGACAATAGTAATCAGCCCCAGCATTTT. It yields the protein CASKEDNSNQPQHF.

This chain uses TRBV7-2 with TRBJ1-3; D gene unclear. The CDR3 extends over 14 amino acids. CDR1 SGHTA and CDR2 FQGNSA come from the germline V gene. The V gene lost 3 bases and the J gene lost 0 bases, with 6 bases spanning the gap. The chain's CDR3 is CASSLGFSGNTIYF. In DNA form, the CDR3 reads TGTGCCAGCAGCTTGGGATTCTCTGGAAACACCATATATTTT.

The CDR3 is CASSVAGVAGGKNTGELFF. The CDR3 nucleotides are TGTGCCAGCAGCGTAGCTGGGGTAGCGGGAGGGAAAAACACCGGGGAGCTGTTTTTT. The rearrangement uses TRBV9 and TRBJ2-2, with 11 nucleotides matching TRBD2. Germline V lookup: CDR1 SGDLS, CDR2 YYNGEE. The CDR3 contains 19 residues. The J segment lost 2 bases and the V segment lost 0 bases, leaving 9 bases of the junction unmatched.

The CDR3 sequence is CASSLDSTGTSGSNEQFF. CDR3 DNA sequence: TGTGCCAGCAGCTTAGATAGCACCGGGACTAGCGGGAGTAATGAGCAGTTCTTC. This chain links TRBV11-2 with TRBJ2-1; 14 bases map to TRBD2. This CDR3 region has 18 residues. The V gene's germline CDR1 is SGHAT and CDR2 FQNNGV. The V gene end was trimmed by 0 bases and the J gene end by 7 bases; junction bases not matched to a gene: 8.

CDR3 residues: CASSSLPQGTDTQYF. CDR3 bases: TGTGCCAGCAGCTCCCTCCCGCAGGGTACAGATACGCAGTATTTT. This chain links TRBV11-2 with TRBJ2-3; D is perhaps TRBD1 (5 bases). V was trimmed by 4 bases and J by 3 bases, leaving 14 bases between them. Germline-derived CDR1 and CDR2 are SGHAT and FQNNGV. The CDR3 loop spans 15 amino acids.

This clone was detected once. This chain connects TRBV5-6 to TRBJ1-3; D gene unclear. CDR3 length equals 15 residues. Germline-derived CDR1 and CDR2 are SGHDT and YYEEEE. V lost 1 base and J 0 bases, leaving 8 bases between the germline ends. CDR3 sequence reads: CASSLSWVSGNTIYF. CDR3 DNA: TGTGCCAGCAGCTTGTCGTGGGTCTCTGGAAACACCATATATTTT.

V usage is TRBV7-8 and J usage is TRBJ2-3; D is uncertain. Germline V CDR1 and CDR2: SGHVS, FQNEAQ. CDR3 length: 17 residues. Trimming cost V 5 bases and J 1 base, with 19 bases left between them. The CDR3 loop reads CASSLLGPSRGTDTQYF. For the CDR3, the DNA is TGTGCCAGCAGCCTACTCGGCCCAAGCCGGGGCACAGATACGCAGTATTTT.

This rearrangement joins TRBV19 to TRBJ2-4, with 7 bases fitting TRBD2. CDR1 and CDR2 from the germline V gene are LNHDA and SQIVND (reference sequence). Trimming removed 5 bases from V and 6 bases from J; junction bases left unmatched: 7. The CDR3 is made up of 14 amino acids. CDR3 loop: CASSDGREGNIQYF. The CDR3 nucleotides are TGTGCCAGTAGTGATGGGAGGGAGGGAAACATTCAGTACTTC.

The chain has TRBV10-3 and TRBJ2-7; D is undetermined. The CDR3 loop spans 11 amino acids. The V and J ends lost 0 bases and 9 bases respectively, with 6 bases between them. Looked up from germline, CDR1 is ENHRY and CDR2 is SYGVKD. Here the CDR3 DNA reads TGTGCCATCAGTGAGTCAAAAGTGCAGTACTTC. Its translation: CAISESKVQYF.

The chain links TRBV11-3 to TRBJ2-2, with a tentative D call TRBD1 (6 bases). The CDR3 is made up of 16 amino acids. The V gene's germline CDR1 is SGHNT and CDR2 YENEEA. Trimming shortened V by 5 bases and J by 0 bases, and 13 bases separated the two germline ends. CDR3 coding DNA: TGTGCCAGCAGCCTAGGGACATGGGCGAACACCGGGGAGCTGTTTTTT. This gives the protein CASSLGTWANTGELFF. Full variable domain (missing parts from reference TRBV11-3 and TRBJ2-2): EAGVVQSPRYKIIEKKQPVAFWCNPISGHNTLYWYLQNLGQGPELLIRYENEEAVDDSQLPKDRFSAERLKGVDSTLKIQPAELGDSAVYLCASSLGTWANTGELFFGEGSRLTVL.

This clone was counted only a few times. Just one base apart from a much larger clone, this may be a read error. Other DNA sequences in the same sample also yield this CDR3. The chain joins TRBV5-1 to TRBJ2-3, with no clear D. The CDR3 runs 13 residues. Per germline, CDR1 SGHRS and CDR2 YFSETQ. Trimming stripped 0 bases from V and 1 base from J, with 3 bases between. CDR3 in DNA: TGCGCCAGCAGCTTGGACGGCACAGATACGCAGTATTTT. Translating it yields CASSLDGTDTQYF.

The CDR3 DNA reads TGTGCCAGCAGCTCCGTAACAGGGGGGGCAAACACCATATATTTT. It is translated as CASSSVTGGANTIYF. The chain has TRBV5-4 and TRBJ1-3, with 8 bases fitting TRBD1. Germline lookup yields CDR1 SGHNT and CDR2 YYREEE (reference sequence). The CDR3 runs 15 residues. V lost 3 bases and J lost 6; bases outside the gene matches: 8.